This T cell receptor beta chain was documented in a study of shared clonotypes between healthy human individuals. The repertoire was sequenced with immunoSEQ multiplex PCR; TCRdb's copy has only in-frame clones and lacks some. The repertoire holds about 590,000 clones, with roughly 95% as singletons. Findings and limits, study-wide: Naive subsets generally exceeded memory subsets in estimated richness. Enrolling few donors narrowed the genetic and exposure-history diversity that was represented.

CDR1 and CDR2 from the germline V gene are LNHDA and SQIVND (reference sequence). J was trimmed by 0 bases and V by 7 bases; bases with no gene match: 15. The CDR3 loop spans 18 amino acids. The naive CD8 subset, CD45RO-negative cells positively selected for CCR7, excluded terminally differentiated effector memory CD45RA+ cells. Worth noting for this clone: What it recognizes is unknown.

The sequence was collected from a woman aged 30 to 39 in good health. Sequencing was performed on naive CD8+ T cells sorted from blood. The chain employs TRBV19 and TRBJ1-5, with 7 bases identical to TRBD1. Here the CDR3 reads CASNSPRDSLYSNQPQHF. The CDR3 DNA follows: TGTGCCAGTAATTCCCCCCGGGACAGTCTTTATAGCAATCAGCCCCAGCATTTT. Full variable domain (remainder filled in from reference TRBV19 and TRBJ1-5): DGGITQSPKYLFRKEGQNVTLSCEQNLNHDAMYWYRQDPGQGLRLIYYSQIVNDFQKGDIAEGYSVSREKKESFPLTVTSAQKNPTAFYLCASNSPRDSLYSNQPQHFGDGTRLSIL.